This TCR beta chain stems from a study of CD8+ T cells in alopecia areata. Whole-study context: Treated individuals took tofacitinib by mouth, 5 to 10 mg twice daily.

The V end was cut by 1 base, the J end by 5 bases, with 6 bases between. Germline CDR1 and CDR2: MGHRA and YSYEKL. This CDR3 region has 13 residues. As part of sample collection, lesional scalp punch biopsies and peripheral blood were taken from alopecia areata patients. The table lists this clone with a count of one. Extraction of RNA preceded its reverse transcription into cDNA, which served as the sequencing template. The method was immunoSEQ multiplex PCR; TCRdb's version includes in-frame clones alone and lacks a portion of them. In the table there are approximately 150,000 clones, approximately 87% of which are singletons.

This receptor was obtained from a human donor with alopecia areata. The chain recombines TRBV4-1 with TRBJ1-3; D not resolved. Here the sequenced sample was CD8+ T cells sorted from blood, taken at week 0. Here the CDR3 DNA reads TGCGCCAGCAGCCAAGGCGGAAGAAACACCATATATTTT. This codes for CASSQGGRNTIYF.